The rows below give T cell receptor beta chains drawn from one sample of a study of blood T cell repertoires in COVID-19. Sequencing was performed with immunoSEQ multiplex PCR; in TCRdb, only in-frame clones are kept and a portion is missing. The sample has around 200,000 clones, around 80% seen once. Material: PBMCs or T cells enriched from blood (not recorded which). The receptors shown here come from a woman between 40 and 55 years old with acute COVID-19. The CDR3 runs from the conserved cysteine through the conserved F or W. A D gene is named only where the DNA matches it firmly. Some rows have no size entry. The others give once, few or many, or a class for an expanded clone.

CDR3: CASSATGVGSYNSPLHF
DNA: TGTGCCAGCAGTGCGACAGGGGTTGGATCCTATAATTCACCCCTCCACTTT
J: TRBJ1-6
D: TRBD1
size: .
V: TRBV27

CDR3: CASSLAGSGANVLTF
DNA: TGTGCCAGCAGCTTAGCTGGTTCTGGGGCCAACGTCCTGACTTTC
J: TRBJ2-6
D: .
size: .
V: TRBV5-6

CDR3: CASSIRQDQPQHF
DNA: TGTGCCAGCAGTATACGACAGGATCAGCCCCAGCATTTT
J: TRBJ1-5
D: .
size: .
V: TRBV12-3/TRBV12-4

CDR3: CASSYQGTTEAFF
DNA: TGTGCCAGCAGCTATCAGGGGACCACTGAAGCTTTCTTT
J: TRBJ1-1
D: .
size: .
V: TRBV7-9

CDR3: CATVGQGKVGF
DNA: TGTGCCACCGTCGGACAGGGAAAAGTTGGCTTC
J: TRBJ2-7
D: TRBD1
size: .
V: TRBV28

CDR3: CASWTGGAEQYF
DNA: TGTGCCAGCTGGACAGGAGGTGCCGAGCAGTACTTC
J: TRBJ2-7
D: TRBD1
size: .
V: TRBV27

CDR3: CAWSVPISGGAYEQYF
DNA: TGTGCCTGGAGTGTACCGATTAGCGGGGGAGCCTACGAGCAGTACTTC
J: TRBJ2-7
D: TRBD2
size: .
V: TRBV30

CDR3: CASSEAPAWVQNSYEQYF
DNA: TGTGCCAGCAGTGAAGCTCCGGCCTGGGTACAGAACTCCTACGAGCAGTACTTC
J: TRBJ2-7
D: .
size: .
V: TRBV6-1

CDR3: CASSLSGRAYEQYF
DNA: TGTGCCAGCAGTTTATCTGGCAGGGCCTACGAGCAGTACTTC
J: TRBJ2-7
D: .
size: .
V: TRBV27

CDR3: CASSQVVAGGPWGGELFF
DNA: TGCGCCAGCAGCCAAGTGGTAGCGGGAGGCCCCTGGGGCGGGGAGCTGTTTTTT
J: TRBJ2-2
D: TRBD2
size: .
V: TRBV4-3

CDR3: CASSLGPGGDTEAFF
DNA: TGTGCCAGCAGCCTTGGCCCGGGGGGAGATACTGAAGCTTTCTTT
J: TRBJ1-1
D: .
size: .
V: TRBV7-3

CDR3: CASSFGQYQETQYF
DNA: TGTGCCAGCAGTTTCGGACAGTACCAAGAGACCCAGTACTTC
J: TRBJ2-5
D: .
size: few
V: TRBV27

CDR3: CATSDVSTGTGELFF
DNA: TGTGCCACCAGTGATGTTTCGACAGGGACCGGGGAGCTGTTTTTT
J: TRBJ2-2
D: TRBD1
size: .
V: TRBV24-1

CDR3: CASSDGTGGGVKDGYTF
DNA: TGTGCCAGCAGTGACGGGACAGGGGGCGGTGTTAAGGATGGCTACACCTTC
J: TRBJ1-2
D: TRBD1
size: .
V: TRBV27

CDR3: CASSLGRQGFEQYF
DNA: TGTGCCAGCAGCCTAGGCCGACAGGGTTTCGAGCAGTACTTC
J: TRBJ2-7
D: TRBD1
size: once
V: TRBV7-2

CDR3: CASSLESAGGTSTGNTIYF
DNA: TGTGCCAGCAGTTTAGAATCTGCAGGGGGCACCTCCACTGGAAACACCATATATTTT
J: TRBJ1-3
D: TRBD1
size: .
V: TRBV28

CDR3: CASSWSGGSYNEQFF
DNA: TGTGCCAGCAGCTGGAGCGGGGGTTCCTACAATGAGCAGTTCTTC
J: TRBJ2-1
D: TRBD2
size: .
V: TRBV7-2

CDR3: CASLPGQMNTEAFF
DNA: TGTGCCAGCCTCCCGGGACAGATGAACACTGAAGCTTTCTTT
J: TRBJ1-1
D: TRBD1
size: once
V: TRBV2

CDR3: CASSPTHTGATGELFF
DNA: TGTGCCAGTAGTCCGACCCATACAGGGGCCACCGGGGAGCTGTTTTTT
J: TRBJ2-2
D: TRBD1
size: .
V: TRBV19

CDR3: CALRGRDTEAFF
DNA: TGTGCCTTGAGGGGGCGTGACACTGAAGCTTTCTTT
J: TRBJ1-1
D: TRBD1
size: .
V: TRBV30

CDR3: CASSFGGQNTEAFF
DNA: TGTGCCAGCAGCTTCGGGGGTCAGAACACTGAAGCTTTCTTT
J: TRBJ1-1
D: .
size: .
V: TRBV7-6

CDR3: CASSTLGLIKFF
DNA: TGTGCCAGTAGTACACTAGGACTAATAAAGTTCTTC
J: TRBJ2-1
D: .
size: .
V: TRBV19

CDR3: CSASPSGRGPGEQYF
DNA: TGCAGTGCTAGTCCATCGGGCAGGGGGCCGGGCGAGCAGTACTTC
J: TRBJ2-7
D: TRBD1
size: once
V: TRBV20-1

CDR3: CAISDLQGSYGYTF
DNA: TGTGCCATCAGTGATCTACAGGGGAGCTATGGCTACACCTTC
J: TRBJ1-2
D: TRBD1
size: .
V: TRBV10-3

CDR3: CASSLQGARGNTIYF
DNA: TGTGCCAGCAGCTTACAGGGGGCGAGGGGAAACACCATATATTTT
J: TRBJ1-3
D: TRBD1
size: once
V: TRBV7-2

CDR3: CASSSRRLAETENYGYTF
DNA: TGTGCCAGCAGCTCCCGGCGGTTGGCGGAGACCGAAAACTATGGCTACACCTTC
J: TRBJ1-2
D: .
size: .
V: TRBV7-9

CDR3: CASSSYRGTTYEQYF
DNA: TGCGCCAGCAGCTCATACAGGGGTACCACCTACGAGCAGTACTTC
J: TRBJ2-7
D: TRBD1
size: few
V: TRBV5-1

CDR3: CASRRGGALWGYTF
DNA: TGTGCCAGCAGGAGGGGGGGGGCCCTCTGGGGCTACACCTTC
J: TRBJ1-2
D: .
size: few
V: TRBV27

CDR3: CASSRDLPGASGSFYEQYF
DNA: TGTGCCAGCAGCCGAGACCTCCCAGGGGCTAGCGGGAGCTTCTACGAGCAGTACTTC
J: TRBJ2-7
D: TRBD2
size: .
V: TRBV4-2

CDR3: CASTRDRATSEKLFF
DNA: TGTGCCAGCACCCGAGACAGAGCTACTTCTGAAAAACTGTTTTTT
J: TRBJ1-4
D: .
size: .
V: TRBV2

CDR3: CASSLVSGDNQPQHF
DNA: TGTGCCAGCAGCTTAGTGTCAGGGGACAATCAGCCCCAGCATTTT
J: TRBJ1-5
D: .
size: .
V: TRBV7-2

CDR3: CASSKEPTGELFF
DNA: TGCGCCAGCAGCAAGGAGCCTACCGGGGAGCTGTTTTTT
J: TRBJ2-2
D: .
size: .
V: TRBV5-1

CDR3: CASGLQGAGQFF
DNA: TGTGCCAGCGGATTACAGGGGGCCGGGCAGTTCTTC
J: TRBJ2-1
D: TRBD1
size: .
V: TRBV27

CDR3: CASSPGTSGNNEQFF
DNA: TGCGCCAGCAGCCCCGGGACTAGCGGGAATAATGAGCAGTTCTTC
J: TRBJ2-1
D: TRBD2
size: .
V: TRBV5-1

CDR3: CASSSAAGAGELFF
DNA: TGTGCTAGCAGCTCGGCCGCAGGGGCCGGGGAGCTGTTTTTT
J: TRBJ2-2
D: .
size: .
V: TRBV7-7

CDR3: CASSLDRASSYNEQFF
DNA: TGTGCCAGCAGCTTAGACAGGGCGTCCTCCTACAATGAGCAGTTCTTC
J: TRBJ2-1
D: TRBD1
size: .
V: TRBV7-3

CDR3: CASGGGQGNEKLFF
DNA: TGTGCCAGCGGGGGGGGACAGGGGAATGAAAAACTGTTTTTT
J: TRBJ1-4
D: TRBD1
size: .
V: TRBV2

CDR3: CASSFDRALGTLHF
DNA: TGTGCCAGCAGTTTCGACAGGGCCCTAGGGACCCTCCACTTT
J: TRBJ1-6
D: TRBD1
size: .
V: TRBV27

CDR3: CASSPSTGSSGNTIYF
DNA: TGCGCCAGCAGCCCTTCCACAGGTTCCTCTGGAAACACCATATATTTT
J: TRBJ1-3
D: .
size: once
V: TRBV5-1

CDR3: CASQRAGVSNQPQHF
DNA: TGCGCCAGCCAGAGGGCAGGGGTTAGCAATCAGCCCCAGCATTTT
J: TRBJ1-5
D: .
size: .
V: TRBV5-1

CDR3: CAIRADRGNGYTF
DNA: TGTGCCATCAGGGCCGACAGGGGGAATGGCTACACCTTC
J: TRBJ1-2
D: TRBD1
size: .
V: TRBV10-3

CDR3: CASSLLDRSQGGYTF
DNA: TGTGCCAGCAGTTTACTGGACAGATCGCAAGGTGGCTACACCTTC
J: TRBJ1-2
D: .
size: .
V: TRBV28

CDR3: CASSQAPGQRNTEAFF
DNA: TGTGCCAGCAGCCAAGCTCCGGGACAGCGAAACACTGAAGCTTTCTTT
J: TRBJ1-1
D: TRBD1
size: .
V: TRBV4-2

CDR3: CASSRTRTTGELFF
DNA: TGTGCCAGCAGCCGAACCCGGACAACCGGGGAGCTGTTTTTT
J: TRBJ2-2
D: .
size: .
V: TRBV6-2/TRBV6-3

CDR3: CASSEQGAQSYKGYTF
DNA: TGTGCCAGCAGCGAGCAGGGGGCGCAATCTTATAAGGGCTACACCTTC
J: TRBJ1-2
D: TRBD1
size: .
V: TRBV7-2

CDR3: CAWRRTGGGRDQPQHF
DNA: TGTGCCTGGAGGCGGACAGGGGGGGGCCGGGATCAGCCCCAGCATTTT
J: TRBJ1-5
D: TRBD1
size: few
V: TRBV30